The present TCR beta chain was sequenced within a study of identical twins. V was cut by 7 bases and J by 0 bases, with 13 bases left in between. Germline V gene sequence: CDR1 MNHNS, CDR2 SASEGT. The CDR3 extends over 14 amino acids. TCRdb called the 5' RACE reads again in MiXCR, with one record for every CDR3 protein. The sample consists of 500,000 to 600,000 distinct CDR3 sequences, roughly 21% of them appearing once. The same sample was also used in a study of T cells expressing NK-cell markers.

The source of this sequence is a woman aged 18-29 years in good health. The V and J genes are TRBV6-1 and TRBJ2-7, with D possibly being TRBD1 (6 bases). The sample consisted of CD4+ T cells sorted from blood. The CDR3 loop is CASTHRAGSYEQYF. The CDR3 bases are TGTGCCAGCACCCACAGGGCGGGCTCCTACGAGCAGTACTTC.